This TCR beta chain was identified in a study of neurological immune-mediated disorders. Per germline, CDR1 DFQATT and CDR2 SNEGSKA (reference sequence). The CDR3 runs to 14 residues. Germline trimming cut 1 base from V and 3 bases from J; bases unmatched to any gene: 5. Findings and limits, study-wide: Patients with HTLV-1-associated myelopathy had the highest level of TCR clonal expansion, whereas patients with multiple sclerosis had the lowest level, falling beneath the level found in healthy controls.

The cDNA was synthesized by means of template-switch 5'RACE, which was carried out with 10-nucleotide random UMIs. Over 160 million TCR-beta sequences from 15-18 subjects came from every sequencing run. Each CDR3 protein gets one entry after TCRdb re-called the 5' RACE reads with MiXCR. The sample has approximately 70,000 distinct CDR3 sequences, approximately 10% seen once; the top ten hold 9.5% to 10%. At least ten counts were recorded for this clonotype. Its antigen is as yet unknown. Time point given: longitudinal time-point 1 (baseline). As healthy controls, volunteers from a blood bank in Maryland, USA, were used.

This sequence was found in a man aged 25 to 45 in good health. The chain carries TRBV20-1 and TRBJ2-7; TRBD1 matches at 8 bases. The sample comprised PBMCs. CDR3 DNA: TGCAGTGCTAGAGGGGGACAGGTGGTCTACGAGCAGTACTTC. As protein: CSARGGQVVYEQYF.